These T cell receptor beta chains were read from a single sample in a study of T cells in tuberculosis. Produced via immunoSEQ multiplex PCR; TCRdb's table is partial and in-frame only. The sample records 30,000 to 35,000 clones, around 97% being singletons. Material: PBMCs. These receptors originate from a donor between 10 and 35 years old with latent tuberculosis or without tuberculosis infection. CDR3s include the opening cysteine and the closing phenylalanine or tryptophan. The order of the fields is V gene, CDR3 length, CDR3 protein.

TRBV15 15 CATSRVSTGIYEQYF
TRBV11-2 15 CASRESLATGYEQYF
TRBV11-2 16 CASSPYSPGTAYEQYF
TRBV5-6 15 CASSRWEAPNYGYTF
TRBV5-1 15 CASSFYGATNEKLFF
TRBV4-2 17 CASSRSGSGGAYGEQFF
TRBV5-1 15 CASSRQDRSTGELFF
TRBV5-1 16 CASSPGTSGNYNEQFF
TRBV18 14 CASSPGTGTDTQYF
TRBV6-5 15 CASSSQGAGLYGYTF
TRBV18 15 CASSSGAGYTGELFF
TRBV29-1 14 CSASGGLWDTEAFF
TRBV5-1 16 CASSAGSQGNTGELFF
TRBV2 19 CASSGLTSGRGELGYEQYF
TRBV15 15 CATSREQGGGETQYF
TRBV2 17 CASSRTSGTWNTGELFF
TRBV2 13 CASGGQENTEAFF
TRBV2 14 CASSRDRGNYGYTF
TRBV6-1 14 CASSEKPRAYEQYF
TRBV15 14 CATSRAGGAYGYTF
TRBV16 17 CASSPYTGTLRTDTQYF
TRBV25-1 15 CASSGGTRDSYEQYF
TRBV28 15 CASSLGQTLYNEQFF
TRBV28 14 CASSMTESNQPQHF
TRBV6-6 14 CASLRGRSTDTQYF
TRBV29-1 15 CSVDPQGQTNTEAFF
TRBV5-1 13 CASSFGIFTEAFF
TRBV11-2 12 CASSPAGVEQYF
TRBV27 14 CASSFRDSFGEQFF
TRBV6-5 15 CASSYSYRTAYGYTF
TRBV19 12 CASSRPSYGYTF
TRBV2 11 CASSEMTEKYF
TRBV6-5 14 CASSFDRAIGGYTF
TRBV19 16 CASSMSRGGPYNEQFF
TRBV7-9 17 CASTIGGPNAKYNEQFF
TRBV6-5 16 CASSYSQRPQIYGYTF
TRBV7-8 15 CASSRDRVPTYEQYF
TRBV7-9 12 CASSVMNTEAFF
TRBV27 15 CASSLSVGQGNTIYF
TRBV18 19 CASSPRGLGSARGNQPQHF
TRBV5-1 17 CASSLARSGRAGDTQYF
TRBV6-5 14 CASSVQTSTNEQFF
TRBV2 16 CASSEWGPQPTDTQYF
TRBV28 15 CASSLWSRGDYEQYF
TRBV7-3 15 CASSLGGGLNTEAFF
TRBV6-1 11 CAIQRQGPYTF
TRBV11-3 13 CASSLGTNYEQYF
TRBV10-2 15 CAARDRGRLRETQYF
TRBV29-1 12 CSVPTGDYGYTF
TRBV15 12 CATSARDSSPFF
TRBV18 16 CASSPPGGRFNQPQHF
TRBV2 13 CASSDGLNYGYTF
TRBV6-1 15 CASSEIPGSTDTQYF
TRBV2 14 CASRGGLATDTQYF
TRBV5-1 14 CASSLISGLSEQFF
TRBV5-6 15 CASSIMDRRTGELFF
TRBV9 14 CASSVVAGSYEQYF
TRBV6-1 15 CASSSRTGGPGELFF
TRBV19 17 CASSRWSLSRPEMGYTF
TRBV5-6 13 CASSLAVIYGYTF